These T cell receptor beta chains were read from a single sample in a study of T cell responses to AZD1222 COVID-19 vaccine. Sequencing was performed with immunoSEQ multiplex PCR; in TCRdb, only in-frame clones are kept and a portion is missing. The repertoire consists of 130,000 or so clones, with about 86% occurring once and the leading ten covering around 10%. Source: peripheral blood, taken on day 0 of AZD1222 vaccination. The origin of the receptors is an adult in good health. Both conserved end residues are part of each CDR3. The D gene is left open where the match is weak. A row's size may be missing; if present it is once, few, many or a size class.

d_call	v_call	j_call	clone_size	cdr3_aa	cdr3_nt
NA	TRBV19	TRBJ1-6	NA	CASSIEPGQLNSPLHF	TGTGCCAGTAGTATAGAACCTGGACAGCTGAATTCACCCCTCCACTTT
NA	TRBV19	TRBJ1-5	NA	CAPERLTNQPQHF	TGTGCCCCCGAGCGGTTGACTAATCAGCCCCAGCATTTT
NA	TRBV5-1	TRBJ1-4	NA	CASSFQGTNEKLFF	TGCGCCAGCAGCTTCCAGGGCACTAATGAAAAACTGTTTTTT
NA	TRBV10-3	TRBJ2-7	NA	CAIRTDSGSSYF	TGTGCCATCAGGACCGATTCAGGGTCGTCCTACTTC
TRBD2	TRBV3-1/TRBV3-2	TRBJ2-3	NA	CASSQGDYSDTQYF	TGTGCCAGCAGCCAGGGGGACTACTCAGATACGCAGTATTTT
NA	TRBV7-3	TRBJ2-1	NA	CASSLRGGEGPYNEQFF	TGTGCCAGCAGCCTCCGAGGGGGAGAGGGCCCCTACAATGAGCAGTTCTTC
NA	TRBV11-3	TRBJ2-2	NA	CASSLAAGELFF	TGTGCCAGCAGCTTAGCTGCCGGGGAGCTGTTTTTT
NA	TRBV7-7	TRBJ2-1	NA	CASSPGRLLYNEQFF	TGTGCCAGCAGCCCCGGGCGGCTCCTCTACAATGAGCAGTTCTTC
NA	TRBV28	TRBJ1-3	NA	CASSLGGAATSGNTIYF	TGTGCCAGCAGTTTAGGGGGCGCCGCCACCTCTGGAAACACCATATATTTT
TRBD1	TRBV6-1	TRBJ2-7	NA	CASSENRGSYEQYF	TGTGCCAGCAGTGAAAACAGGGGCTCCTACGAGCAGTACTTC
NA	TRBV6-5	TRBJ2-3	NA	CATKRGPSTDTQYF	TGTGCCACAAAACGGGGGCCCTCCACAGATACGCAGTATTTT
NA	TRBV12-3/TRBV12-4	TRBJ2-2	NA	CASSPFDPGELFF	TGTGCCAGCAGCCCGTTTGACCCCGGGGAGCTGTTTTTT
NA	TRBV18	TRBJ2-5	NA	CASSPGASQETQYF	TGTGCCAGCTCCCCCGGGGCGTCTCAAGAGACCCAGTACTTC
NA	TRBV10-3	TRBJ1-4	NA	CAISEGTKLFF	TGTGCCATCAGTGAGGGGACAAAACTGTTTTTT
TRBD2	TRBV18	TRBJ2-7	once	CASSPQPSGSSYEQYF	TGTGCCAGCTCACCCCAGCCTAGCGGGAGTTCCTACGAGCAGTACTTC